This T cell receptor beta chain derives from a study of blood T cell repertoires in COVID-19. Assay: immunoSEQ multiplex PCR; the TCRdb copy retains only in-frame clones and omits some. This table holds approximately 97,000 clones, 65% to 85% found once. The source is a man aged 55-75 years with acute or convalescent COVID-19. The specimen was peripheral blood.

The CDR3 DNA reads TGTGCCAGCAGCTTACCTGAGACAGTGGTCGGGGAGCTGTTTTTT. As protein: CASSLPETVVGELFF. This rearrangement joins TRBV7-9 to TRBJ2-2; TRBD1 is a possible D gene (5 bases). The germline V gene has CDR1 SEHNR and CDR2 FQNEAQ (reference sequence). CDR3 length equals 15 residues. V was clipped by 2 bases and J by 7 bases, with 14 bases between them.